This T cell receptor beta chain is drawn from a study of shared clonotypes between healthy human individuals. Naivety among CD8 cells was defined by CD45RO negativity and positive CCR7 selection, thereby excluding terminally differentiated effector memory CD45RA+ cells. This table comes from immunoSEQ multiplex PCR, and its TCRdb copy is limited to in-frame clones, with some not included. The repertoire holds about 650,000 clones, with around 95% as singletons. Germline CDR1 is MDHEN and CDR2 is SYDVKM. V lost 4 bases, J lost 3 bases, and 7 bases lay in between. This CDR3 region has 12 residues. This clonotype originated in a woman between 25 and 40 years old in good health. The chain links TRBV28 to TRBJ2-7; D is ambiguous. The sample comprised naive CD8+ T cells sorted from blood. DNA for the CDR3: TGTGCCAGCAGTTCTCAGAGCTACGAGCAGTACTTC. This sequence encodes CASSSQSYEQYF.